The entry below describes one TCR beta chain. TCRdb re-called the RACE reads through MiXCR, storing one row per CDR3 protein. This sample has about 110,000 distinct CDR3 sequences, with more than 10% found just once. This CDR3 comprises 13 residues. The germline CDR1 and CDR2 sequences are SGHAT and FQNNGV. Trimming removed 0 bases at V and 8 bases at J, with 8 bases between. This sample was taken from a study of human T cells and chemical hapten exposure. The time point here: pre-sensitization, week 0. Treatment described: therapeutic diphenylcyclopropenone sensitization with weekly scalp DPC. Sequencing used whole blood, obtained in connection with sensitization to the hapten diphenylcyclopropenone (DPC). This TCR came from a woman aged 45-65 years with alopecia areata. Some clones in this sample may be carry-over from other donors' samples. The gene calls are TRBV11-2 and TRBJ2-1; D remains unclear. CDR3 sequence reads: CASSLDPGYEQFF. For the CDR3, the DNA is TGTGCCAGCAGCTTAGATCCGGGCTATGAGCAGTTCTTC.